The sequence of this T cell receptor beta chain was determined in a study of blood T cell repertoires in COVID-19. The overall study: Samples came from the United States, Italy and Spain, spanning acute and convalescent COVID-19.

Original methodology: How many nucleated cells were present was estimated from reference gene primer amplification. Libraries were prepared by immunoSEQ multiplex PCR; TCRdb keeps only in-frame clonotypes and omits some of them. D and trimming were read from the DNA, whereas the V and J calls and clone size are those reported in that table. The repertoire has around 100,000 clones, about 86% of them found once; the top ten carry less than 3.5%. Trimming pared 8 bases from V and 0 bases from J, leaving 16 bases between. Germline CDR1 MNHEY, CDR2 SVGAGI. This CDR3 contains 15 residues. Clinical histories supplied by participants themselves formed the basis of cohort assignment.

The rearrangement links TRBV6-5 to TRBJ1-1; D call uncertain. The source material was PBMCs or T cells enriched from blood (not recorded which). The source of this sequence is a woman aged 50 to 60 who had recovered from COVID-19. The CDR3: CASRLGGGMNTEAFF. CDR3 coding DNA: TGTGCCAGCCGACTGGGTGGAGGAATGAACACTGAAGCTTTCTTT.